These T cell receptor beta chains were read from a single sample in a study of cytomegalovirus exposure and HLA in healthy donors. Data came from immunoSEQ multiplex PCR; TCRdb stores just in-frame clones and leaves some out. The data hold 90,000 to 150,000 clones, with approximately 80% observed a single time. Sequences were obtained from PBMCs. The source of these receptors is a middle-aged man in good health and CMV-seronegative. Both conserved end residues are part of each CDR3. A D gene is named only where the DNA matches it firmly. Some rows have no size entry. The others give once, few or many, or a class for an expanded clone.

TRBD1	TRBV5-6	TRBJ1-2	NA	CASSDGTGAPNYGYTF	TGTGCCAGCAGCGACGGGACAGGAGCTCCCAACTATGGCTACACCTTC
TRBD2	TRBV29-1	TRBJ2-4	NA	CSVWTSGSRNIQYF	TGCAGCGTCTGGACTAGCGGGAGTCGAAACATTCAGTACTTC
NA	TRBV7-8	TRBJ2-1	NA	CASSSRGGVNNEQFF	TGTGCCAGCAGCTCCCGAGGGGGGGTTAACAATGAGCAGTTCTTC
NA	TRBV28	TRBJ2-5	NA	CASSLQAAQETQYF	TGTGCCAGCAGTTTACAAGCCGCGCAAGAGACCCAGTACTTC
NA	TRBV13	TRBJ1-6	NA	CASSLDRSLNSPLHF	TGTGCCAGCAGCTTGGACAGATCCTTAAATTCACCCCTCCACTTT
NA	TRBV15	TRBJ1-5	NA	CATSPKLGGLSNQPQHF	TGTGCCACCAGCCCAAAATTGGGGGGTTTGAGCAATCAGCCCCAGCATTTT
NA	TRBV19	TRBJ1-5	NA	CASSINDLSNQPQHF	TGTGCCAGTAGTATAAACGATCTAAGCAATCAGCCCCAGCATTTT
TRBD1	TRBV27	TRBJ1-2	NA	CASSLRRGRTPHYGYTF	TGTGCCAGCAGTTTAAGGAGGGGGCGAACACCCCACTATGGCTACACCTTC
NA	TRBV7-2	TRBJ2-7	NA	CASSFSQTYEQYF	TGTGCCAGCAGCTTTTCGCAGACCTACGAGCAGTACTTC
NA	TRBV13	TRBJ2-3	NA	CASSRAGTRTDTQYF	TGTGCCAGCAGTCGTGCTGGGACACGCACAGATACGCAGTATTTT
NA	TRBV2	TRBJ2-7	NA	CASSRGSLSSYEQYF	TGTGCCAGCAGTAGGGGCAGCCTTAGCTCCTACGAGCAGTACTTC
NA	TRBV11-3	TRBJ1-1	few	CASSPRGQNTEAFF	TGTGCCAGCAGCCCACGTGGACAGAACACTGAAGCTTTCTTT
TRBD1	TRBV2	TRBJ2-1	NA	CAGWTGGVGEQFF	TGTGCCGGTTGGACAGGGGGGGTGGGTGAGCAGTTCTTC
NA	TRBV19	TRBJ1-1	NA	CASSIGGEAFF	TGTGCCAGTAGTATTGGCGGTGAAGCTTTCTTT
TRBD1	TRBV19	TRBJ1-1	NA	CATTGQMNTEAFF	TGTGCCACTACGGGACAGATGAACACTGAAGCTTTCTTT
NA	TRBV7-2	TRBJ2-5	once	CASTTPGRTQYF	TGTGCCAGCACCACCCCCGGGAGGACCCAGTACTTC
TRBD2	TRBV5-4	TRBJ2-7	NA	CASSLDLTSGRIPYEQYF	TGTGCCAGCAGCTTGGATTTGACTAGCGGGAGGATTCCCTACGAGCAGTACTTC
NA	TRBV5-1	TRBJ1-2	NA	CASSSQGRVGYTF	TGCGCCAGCAGCTCACAGGGTCGGGTTGGCTACACCTTC
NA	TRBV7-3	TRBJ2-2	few	CASSLTNTGELFF	TGTGCCAGCTCCCTTACGAACACCGGGGAGCTGTTTTTT
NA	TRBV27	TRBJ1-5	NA	CASKRGRSNQPQHF	TGTGCCAGCAAGCGGGGGCGAAGCAATCAGCCCCAGCATTTT
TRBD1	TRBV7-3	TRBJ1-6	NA	CASSPTGAVDNSPLHF	TGTGCCAGCAGCCCCACAGGGGCCGTCGATAATTCACCCCTCCACTTT
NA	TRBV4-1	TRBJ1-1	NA	CASSHQGVAMNTEAFF	TGCGCCAGCAGCCACCAGGGTGTGGCTATGAACACTGAAGCTTTCTTT
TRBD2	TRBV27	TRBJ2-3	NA	CASSLTGGSTDTQYF	TGTGCCAGCAGTTTGACCGGGGGGAGCACAGATACGCAGTATTTT
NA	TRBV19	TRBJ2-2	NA	CASKGGGRHGELFF	TGTGCCAGTAAGGGGGGGGGCCGACACGGGGAGCTGTTTTTT
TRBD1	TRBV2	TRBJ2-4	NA	CASISTGGLGLGLAKNIQYF	TGTGCCAGCATTTCCACAGGGGGCTTAGGATTGGGACTAGCCAAAAACATTCAGTACTTC
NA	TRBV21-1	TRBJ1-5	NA	CASSKTGSGVGDSINQPQHF	TGTGCCAGCAGCAAAACAGGTTCGGGAGTGGGGGACTCAATCAATCAGCCCCAGCATTTT
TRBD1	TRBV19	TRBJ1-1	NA	CASGRPGQGGRAFF	TGTGCCAGCGGGAGGCCGGGACAGGGGGGTCGGGCTTTCTTT
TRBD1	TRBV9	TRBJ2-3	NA	CASSGGQITDTQYF	TGTGCCAGCAGCGGGGGACAGATCACAGATACGCAGTATTTT
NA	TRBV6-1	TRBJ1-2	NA	CASERRTASNYGYTF	TGTGCCAGCGAAAGGAGGACAGCCTCTAACTATGGCTACACCTTC
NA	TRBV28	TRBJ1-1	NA	CASSWTAWGSEAFF	TGTGCCAGCAGCTGGACAGCTTGGGGAAGTGAAGCTTTCTTT
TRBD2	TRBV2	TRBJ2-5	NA	CASSPTSGSETQYF	TGTGCCAGCAGTCCTACTAGCGGGAGTGAGACCCAGTACTTC
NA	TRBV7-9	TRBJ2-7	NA	CASRSLYSGYEQYF	TGTGCCAGCAGATCCCTCTATAGCGGCTACGAGCAGTACTTC
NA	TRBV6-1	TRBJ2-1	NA	CASSEEGRQNEQFF	TGTGCCAGCAGTGAAGAGGGGCGACAGAATGAGCAGTTCTTC
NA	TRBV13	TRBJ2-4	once	CASSFSGAKNIQYF	TGTGCCAGCAGCTTCTCGGGGGCCAAAAACATTCAGTACTTC
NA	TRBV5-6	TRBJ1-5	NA	CASSQGRGALNQPQHF	TGTGCCAGCAGCCAGGGGCGGGGGGCTCTCAATCAGCCCCAGCATTTT
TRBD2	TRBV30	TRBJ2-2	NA	CAWSPLAGPTGELFF	TGTGCCTGGAGTCCCCTAGCGGGGCCCACCGGGGAGCTGTTTTTT
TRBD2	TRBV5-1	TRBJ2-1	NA	CASSLRTSGTNEQFF	TGCGCCAGCAGCCTGCGGACTAGCGGTACGAATGAGCAGTTCTTC